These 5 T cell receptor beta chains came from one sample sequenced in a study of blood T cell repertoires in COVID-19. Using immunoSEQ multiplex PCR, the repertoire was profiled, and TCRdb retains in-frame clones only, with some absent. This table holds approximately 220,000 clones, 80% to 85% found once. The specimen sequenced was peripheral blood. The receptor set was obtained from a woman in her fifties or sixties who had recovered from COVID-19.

CDR3 sequence: CSVWTSGGSGELFF. The CDR3 DNA reads as TGCAGCGTTTGGACTAGCGGGGGGTCCGGGGAGCTGTTTTTT. The chain joins TRBV29-1 to TRBJ2-2, with TRBD2 matching over 14 bases. The CDR3 sequence is 14 residues long. The germline V gene has CDR1 SQVTM and CDR2 ANQGSEA. J lost 6 bases, V lost 5 bases, and 2 bases had no gene match.

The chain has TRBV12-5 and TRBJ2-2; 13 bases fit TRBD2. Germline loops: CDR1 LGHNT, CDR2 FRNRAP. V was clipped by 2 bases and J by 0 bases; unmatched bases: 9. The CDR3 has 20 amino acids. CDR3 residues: CASGLSKGLAGLSNTGELFF. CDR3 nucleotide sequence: TGTGCTAGTGGTTTGTCAAAGGGACTAGCGGGGCTATCGAACACCGGGGAGCTGTTTTTT.

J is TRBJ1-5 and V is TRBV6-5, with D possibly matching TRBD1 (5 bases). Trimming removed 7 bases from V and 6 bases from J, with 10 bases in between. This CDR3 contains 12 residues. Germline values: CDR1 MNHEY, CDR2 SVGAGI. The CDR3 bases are TGTGCCAGCACAACAGGTTCTCAGCCCCAGCATTTT. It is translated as CASTTGSQPQHF.

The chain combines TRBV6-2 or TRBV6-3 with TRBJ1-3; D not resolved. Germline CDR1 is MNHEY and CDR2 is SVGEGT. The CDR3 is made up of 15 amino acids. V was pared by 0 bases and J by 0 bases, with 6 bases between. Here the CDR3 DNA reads TGTGCCAGCAGTTACTCGCCGGTCTCTGGAAACACCATATATTTT. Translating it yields CASSYSPVSGNTIYF.

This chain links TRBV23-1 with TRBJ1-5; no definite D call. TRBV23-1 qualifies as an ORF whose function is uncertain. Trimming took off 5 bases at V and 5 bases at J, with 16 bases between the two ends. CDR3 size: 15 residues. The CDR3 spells CASSFSPTPYQPQHF. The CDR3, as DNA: TGCGCCAGCAGTTTTAGTCCAACGCCCTATCAGCCCCAGCATTTT.